This T cell receptor (beta chain) is drawn from a study of T cells after yellow fever vaccination. Broader study findings: At 95% to 98% for CD4 and approximately 88% for CD8, most primary-vaccination clones showed up again after the booster.

This clonotype has at least ten counts. The antigen is undetermined. The germline V gene encodes CDR1 KGHSH and CDR2 LQKENI. The CDR3 covers 13 residues. Trimming removed 5 bases from V and 3 bases from J, with 7 bases in between. By 5'RACE template switching, TCR cDNA was produced, with a universal primer site and UMIs added in the process. TCRdb redid the calling of the 5' RACE reads with MiXCR, one entry per CDR3 protein. The data hold some 390,000 distinct CDR3 sequences, with over 5% observed a single time. The source material was PBMCs, sampled 5 days after the yellow fever booster vaccination. The TCR sequence derives from a man between 25 and 39 years old who received the YFV17D yellow fever vaccine. This chain joins TRBV18 and TRBJ2-2; D gene unclear. The CDR3 sequence: CASSGEDTGELFF. The CDR3 nucleotides are TGTGCCAGCTCAGGAGAGGACACCGGGGAGCTGTTTTTT.